This T cell receptor beta chain was sequenced in a study of T cell changes during pregnancy in multiple sclerosis. Germline CDR1 and CDR2: SGDLS and YYNGEE. V gave up 4 bases and J gave up 2 bases; unmatched junction bases: 6. The CDR3 spans 16 residues. Measured with immunoSEQ multiplex PCR; TCRdb has only the in-frame clones, and not every one. The data show roughly 100,000 clones, around nine tenths seen once. Sequencing used peripheral blood, obtained after pregnancy. The sequence was obtained from a female donor with multiple sclerosis, enrolled in a pregnancy study. The chain employs TRBV9 and TRBJ2-5; 12 nucleotides match TRBD2. The CDR3 loop reads CASSSGLAGRQETQYF. As DNA, the CDR3 is TGTGCCAGCAGCTCTGGACTAGCGGGGAGGCAAGAGACCCAGTACTTC.